The next 15 T cell receptor beta chains were all read from a single sample in a study of neurological immune-mediated disorders. TCRdb used MiXCR to reprocess the 5' RACE reads, holding one entry per CDR3 protein. The sample records roughly 80,000 distinct CDR3 sequences, about a tenth being singletons. Sequencing input: PBMCs. These receptors were taken from a man aged 40-49 years in good health.

This clonotype was detected many times. The V and J genes are TRBV5-1 and TRBJ2-1; 9 bases agree with TRBD1. Germline V gene sequence: CDR1 SGHRS, CDR2 YFSETQ. The CDR3 runs 14 residues. V was pared by 0 bases and J by 7 bases, with 2 bases of the junction left unmatched. The CDR3 bases are TGCGCCAGCAGCTTGGGGACAGGGGTTAATGAGCAGTTCTTC. Protein sequence: CASSLGTGVNEQFF.

This clonotype was observed at least ten times. The V call is TRBV7-3, the J call TRBJ2-1; D gene unclear. Germline V gene lookup returns CDR1 SGHTA and CDR2 FQGTGA. CDR3 length: 13 amino acids. V lost 0 bases and J 4 bases, leaving 4 bases between the germline ends. The CDR3: CASSLTYYNEQFF. The CDR3 DNA sequence: TGTGCCAGCAGCTTAACATATTACAATGAGCAGTTCTTC.

On this clonotype: This may arise from a read error, as a much more abundant clone is one base away. The chain has TRBV7-9 and TRBJ2-5, with no clear D. Germline values: CDR1 SEHNR, CDR2 FQNEAQ (reference sequence). This CDR3 has 12 residues. The CDR3 DNA follows: TGTGTCAGCAGCCGGCTGGAGGAGACCCAGTACTTC. Amino acid sequence: CVSSRLEETQYF.

In its sample, this clonotype was seen many times. The gene calls are TRBV7-2 and TRBJ2-7, with 12 positions matching TRBD2. Germline V CDR1 and CDR2: SGHTA, FQGNSA. The V segment lost 5 bases and the J segment 3 bases; nucleotides outside the gene matches: 5. The CDR3 runs to 15 residues. The CDR3, as DNA: TGTGCCAGCAGCCCAGGACTAGCGGGGCGCTACGAGCAGTACTTC. Protein sequence: CASSPGLAGRYEQYF.

This clonotype has a count of ten or more. This rearrangement joins TRBV12-3 or TRBV12-4 to TRBJ2-1; 12 bases map to TRBD2. The junction had 10 bases not matched to a gene; V was cut back by 6 bases and J by 4 bases. The length of the CDR3 is 17 residues. The CDR3 sequence: CASSGGTSGPVYNEQFF. The CDR3, as DNA: TGTGCCAGCAGCGGGGGGACTAGCGGGCCTGTATACAATGAGCAGTTCTTC.

At least ten counts were recorded for this clonotype. The V and J genes are TRBV10-1 and TRBJ2-3; TRBD2 is a possible D gene (6 bases). Germline CDR1 WNHNN, CDR2 SYGVQD (reference sequence). V was trimmed by 0 bases and J by 0 bases, leaving 13 bases between them. The CDR3 loop spans 17 amino acids. This CDR3 reads CASSESTRGTSTDTQYF. The CDR3, as DNA: TGCGCCAGCAGTGAGTCGACCCGGGGGACGAGCACAGATACGCAGTATTTT.

This clonotype was picked up many times. V is TRBV5-6 and J is TRBJ2-2, with D tentatively TRBD1 or TRBD2 (5 bases each). Germline V gene sequence: CDR1 SGHDT, CDR2 YYEEEE. The CDR3 totals 14 residues. V lost 3 bases, J lost 9 bases, and 15 bases lay in between. CDR3 in amino acids: CASSWGPPTRELFF. The CDR3 DNA follows: TGTGCCAGCAGCTGGGGACCCCCGACCCGGGAGCTGTTTTTT.

This clonotype appeared many times. This sequence joins TRBV5-4 and TRBJ1-2, with D maybe TRBD1 (5 bases). Germline CDR1 SGHNT, CDR2 YYREEE (reference sequence). V gave up 5 bases and J gave up 7 bases, with 15 bases separating them. The CDR3 runs to 13 residues. CDR3 sequence: CASSLGQEVGYTF. The CDR3 region has the DNA TGTGCCAGCAGTCTGGGGCAGGAGGTTGGCTACACCTTC.

There are many counts of this clonotype. The chain couples TRBV7-8 to TRBJ2-5, with 10 bases fitting TRBD1. CDR1 and CDR2 from the germline V gene are SGHVS and FQNEAQ. V lost 2 bases and J lost 1; bases outside the gene matches: 16. CDR3 size: 20 residues. CDR3 DNA sequence: TGTGCCAGCAGCTTAATACGTCAGACAGGGGGCTTTCTCTTCCAAGAGACCCAGTACTTC. It encodes CASSLIRQTGGFLFQETQYF.

This clonotype was detected ten times or more. The V and J genes are TRBV7-9 and TRBJ2-7; 7 bases match TRBD2. CDR3 length equals 15 residues. Germline assignment: CDR1 SEHNR and CDR2 FQNEAQ (reference sequence). J was trimmed by 6 bases and V by 0 bases; bases with no gene match: 8. The CDR3 coding sequence is TGTGCCAGCAGCTTAGCTACGGCGGGAGACCTCGAGCAGTACTTC. Its protein is CASSLATAGDLEQYF.

This clonotype has a handful of counts. This chain links TRBV6-4 with TRBJ2-7; D possibly matches TRBD1 or TRBD2 (5 bases each). This CDR3 spans 14 amino acids. The ends were cut back, 9 bases at V and 0 bases at J, with 15 bases in the middle. Germline V CDR1 and CDR2: MRHNA, SNTAGT. Here the CDR3 DNA reads TGTGCCAGGGGGGTCGGACGGACCTCCTACGAGCAGTACTTC. Residues: CARGVGRTSYEQYF.

This clonotype was picked up many times. This chain connects TRBV29-1 to TRBJ1-3, with 8 positions matching TRBD1. The CDR3 loop spans 14 amino acids. Germline V CDR1 and CDR2: SQVTM, ANQGSEA. V trimming: 0 bases; J trimming: 4 bases; junction bases outside the gene matches: 2. CDR3: CSVEEGTGGNTIYF. The CDR3 nucleotides read TGCAGCGTTGAAGAGGGGACAGGCGGAAACACCATATATTTT.

This clonotype appeared many times. The CDR3 region is CASSPPRDLLSTDTQYF. CDR3 nucleotides: TGTGCCAGCAGTCCCCCCCGGGACTTACTTTCTACAGATACGCAGTATTTT. This rearrangement joins TRBV12-3 or TRBV12-4 to TRBJ2-3; a possible D gene is TRBD2 (6 bases). Trimming removed 5 bases from V and 3 bases from J, with 21 bases in between. The CDR3 has 17 amino acids.

This clonotype was counted many times. V is TRBV3-1 and J is TRBJ2-7, with TRBD2 as a possible D gene (5 bases). The CDR3 contains 15 residues. The V end was cut by 0 bases, the J end by 7 bases, with 16 bases between. The germline V gene has CDR1 LGHDT and CDR2 YNNKEL (reference sequence). This CDR3 reads CASSQEGGSLGEQYF. The CDR3 DNA sequence: TGTGCCAGCAGCCAAGAGGGCGGGTCATTGGGAGAGCAGTACTTC.

The V gene is TRBV4-2, the J gene TRBJ2-7, with a possible D match to TRBD2 (6 bases). The CDR3 is 14 amino acids. V lost 2 bases and J lost 5, with 13 bases in between. Germline values: CDR1 LGHNA, CDR2 YNFKEQ. CDR3 loop: CASSQFPGVNEQYF. The CDR3 DNA reads as TGTGCCAGCAGCCAATTTCCGGGAGTCAACGAGCAGTACTTC.